The 14 T cell receptor beta chains reported below all come from one sample, sequenced in a study of cytomegalovirus exposure and HLA in healthy donors. 60 Vbeta and 13 Jbeta primers were used in PCR. Measured with immunoSEQ multiplex PCR; TCRdb has only the in-frame clones, and not every one. The repertoire includes some 130,000 clones, 65% to 80% of them detected once, and approximately 7% sits in the top ten. The sequenced sample consisted of PBMCs. The source is a man in his forties in good health and CMV-seropositive.

V is TRBV19 and J is TRBJ2-7; 10 bases map to TRBD1. V gave up 6 bases and J gave up 3 bases; unmatched junction bases: 5. The CDR3 consists of 14 residues. The germline CDR1 and CDR2 sequences are LNHDA and SQIVND (reference sequence). The CDR3, as DNA: TGTGCCAGTAGCCGGACAGGGGGAAGCTACGAGCAGTACTTC. Protein product: CASSRTGGSYEQYF.

The gene calls are TRBV28 and TRBJ1-3; D might be TRBD1 (6 bases). Germline V CDR1 and CDR2: MDHEN, SYDVKM. V lost 2 bases to trimming and J lost 1 base, with 15 bases between them. CDR3 length equals 17 residues. The CDR3 DNA reads as TGTGCCAGCAGTTTAGATCCCCACAGGGTGTCTGGAAACACCATATATTTT. It is translated as CASSLDPHRVSGNTIYF.

The chain has TRBV19 and TRBJ2-7; 11 bases match TRBD2. In germline, CDR1 is LNHDA, CDR2 SQIVND (reference sequence). V shed 10 bases, J shed 3 bases, and the junction held 8 bases outside the gene matches. The CDR3 covers 14 residues. The CDR3 here is CATRTTSGIYEQYF. Written as DNA, the CDR3 is TGTGCCACAAGGACGACTAGCGGGATCTACGAGCAGTACTTC.

The V and J genes are TRBV28 and TRBJ1-2, with D uncertain. Germline V lookup: CDR1 MDHEN, CDR2 SYDVKM. There are 12 residues in the CDR3. The germline V and J ends were trimmed by 5 bases and 8 bases, with 12 bases remaining between them. CDR3 amino acids: CASSRRIRGYTF. As DNA, the CDR3 is TGTGCCAGCAGTAGGAGGATAAGAGGCTACACCTTC.

This clone has only one observation. The chain carries TRBV6-1 and TRBJ1-1, with a possible D match to TRBD1 (5 bases). The V gene lost 2 bases and the J gene lost 5 bases, with 24 bases spanning the gap. The CDR3 runs to 18 residues. CDR1 MNHNS and CDR2 SASEGT come from the germline V gene. The DNA of the CDR3 is TGTGCCAGCAGTGAATTTGGGGGGGGAGGGGTCGGCAGAACTGAAGCTTTCTTT. It translates to CASSEFGGGGVGRTEAFF.

J is TRBJ2-7 and V is TRBV10-2, with 7 bases matching TRBD1. The V gene's germline CDR1 is WSHSY and CDR2 SAAADI. CDR3 size: 16 residues. Germline trimming cut 2 bases from V and 4 bases from J; bases unmatched to any gene: 11. The DNA of the CDR3 is TGCGCCAGCAGTGAGCCGTACAGGGGAAGGGTATACGAGCAGTACTTC. Translation gives CASSEPYRGRVYEQYF.

The chain has TRBV19 and TRBJ2-7, with TRBD2 as a possible D gene (5 bases). In germline, CDR1 is LNHDA, CDR2 SQIVND (reference sequence). The CDR3 is made up of 13 amino acids. Trimming removed 3 bases at V and 3 bases at J, with 9 bases between. CDR3 sequence reads: CASSIFEGYEQYF. The CDR3 DNA is TGTGCCAGTAGTATTTTCGAGGGCTACGAGCAGTACTTC.

In its sample, this clone was seen a few times. The DNA of the CDR3 is TGTGCCTGGAGTGCGGAGTCCACCGAAGCTTTCTTT. It specifies CAWSAESTEAFF. The V call is TRBV30, the J call TRBJ1-1; the D is unclear. The CDR3 runs to 12 residues. Germline V gives CDR1 GTSNPN, CDR2 SVGIG (reference sequence). V was trimmed by 1 base and J by 8 bases, leaving 11 bases between them.

J is TRBJ1-5 and V is TRBV19; 7 nucleotides line up with TRBD1. From germline, CDR1 is LNHDA and CDR2 SQIVND (reference sequence). V was pared by 5 bases and J by 9 bases, with 13 bases of the junction left unmatched. This CDR3 region has 15 residues. CDR3 region: CASSPGDSRGMPQHF. DNA for the CDR3: TGTGCCAGTAGTCCCGGGGACAGCCGGGGTATGCCCCAGCATTTT.

About this clone itself: One end of the junction varies from germline; a read error may be responsible. This sequence joins TRBV29-1 and TRBJ2-3; 8 bases fit TRBD2. The CDR3 is 14 residues long. Germline V gene data show CDR1 as SQVTM and CDR2 as ANQGSEA. CDR3 bases: TGCAGCGTTTCTAAACGGGAGGGCACAGATATGCAGTATTTT. Its translation is CSVSKREGTDMQYF.

J is TRBJ2-3 and V is TRBV2; 8 bases align to TRBD1. This CDR3 is 14 amino acids long. Germline V gene sequence: CDR1 SNHLY, CDR2 FYNNEI. V lost 6 bases, J lost 1 base, and 3 bases stayed unmatched. The DNA for the CDR3 is TGTGCCAGCAGGGACAGGGTCGGCACAGATACGCAGTATTTT. It is translated as CASRDRVGTDTQYF.

This chain joins TRBV29-1 and TRBJ1-1, with 7 bases aligning to TRBD1. There are 13 residues in the CDR3. Germline CDR1 SQVTM, CDR2 ANQGSEA. V was clipped by 4 bases and J by 3 bases; unmatched bases: 5. The CDR3 is CSVVVDRYTEAFF. CDR3 nucleotides: TGCAGCGTTGTGGTGGACAGGTACACTGAAGCTTTCTTT.

This sequence joins TRBV16 and TRBJ2-1, with 10 bases fitting TRBD2. In germline, CDR1 is KGHSY, CDR2 FQNENV. The CDR3 is 17 amino acids. V was pared by 1 base and J by 6 bases, with 9 bases of the junction left unmatched. This CDR3 is CASSQFPTSGRANEQFF. In DNA, the CDR3 is TGTGCCAGCAGCCAATTTCCCACCAGCGGGAGGGCCAATGAGCAGTTCTTC.

The CDR3 loop reads CASSSTGLKSYEQYF. The CDR3 nucleotides read TGCGCCAGCAGCTCCACAGGTCTGAAATCCTACGAGCAGTACTTC. V usage is TRBV5-1 and J usage is TRBJ2-7; D is possibly TRBD1 (5 bases). There are 15 residues in the CDR3. V was shortened by 3 bases and J by 1 base, with 14 bases between the two germline ends. In germline, CDR1 is SGHRS, CDR2 YFSETQ.